The 5 T cell receptor beta chains presented below share a single source sample, sequenced in a study of control samples from healthy donors and cancer patients. Sequencing was performed with immunoSEQ multiplex PCR; in TCRdb, only in-frame clones are kept and a portion is missing. The top ten hold around 4.6% of the sample, which has 130,000 to 150,000 clones, about nine tenths seen once. The sample was blood. The receptors were sampled from a man in his thirties or forties in good health.

The chain employs TRBV6-4 and TRBJ2-5; 12 nucleotides agree with TRBD2. V lost 0 bases and J lost 1; bases outside the gene matches: 9. CDR3 length: 19 amino acids. CDR1 and CDR2 (germline): MRHNA, SNTAGT. The CDR3 reads CASSDSGIQGLAGQETQYF. As DNA, the CDR3 is TGTGCCAGCAGTGACTCAGGAATCCAGGGACTAGCGGGCCAAGAGACCCAGTACTTC.

This chain joins TRBV27 and TRBJ1-1, with D possibly TRBD1 on 5 matching bases. V gave up 5 bases and J gave up 5 bases, with 15 bases separating them. Germline-derived CDR1 and CDR2 are MNHEY and SMNVEV (reference sequence). There are 14 residues in the CDR3. The DNA for the CDR3 is TGTGCCAGCAGTGGGGACCTCGGGGGGACTGAAGCTTTCTTT. This encodes CASSGDLGGTEAFF.

The rearrangement links TRBV28 to TRBJ1-5; D possibly corresponds to TRBD1 (5 bases). Trimming left V 8 bases short and J 2 bases short, with 10 bases between. CDR3 length: 13 amino acids. Germline values: CDR1 MDHEN, CDR2 SYDVKM. The CDR3 spells CASRGGGNQPQHF. CDR3 nucleotide sequence: TGTGCCAGCCGCGGGGGTGGCAATCAGCCCCAGCATTTT.

The rearrangement uses TRBV7-8 and TRBJ2-7; D is unresolved. Deletions cut 5 bases from V and 9 bases from J, with 14 bases between. CDR1 and CDR2 (germline): SGHVS, FQNEAQ. The CDR3 has 12 residues. CDR3 residues: CASSLDQPGQYF. The CDR3 DNA reads as TGTGCCAGCAGCCTCGACCAGCCAGGGCAGTACTTC.

The chain recombines TRBV7-8 with TRBJ2-2; D unresolved. Germline V gene data show CDR1 as SGHVS and CDR2 as FQNEAQ. The CDR3 sequence is 14 residues long. Trimming stripped 1 base from V and 1 base from J, with 4 bases between. The CDR3 loop reads CASSLVGNTGELFF. CDR3 coding DNA: TGTGCCAGCAGCTTAGTAGGGAACACCGGGGAGCTGTTTTTT. The whole variable domain, remainder taken from reference TRBV7-8 and TRBJ2-2, is GAGVSQSPRYKVAKRGQDVALRCDPISGHVSLFWYQQALGQGPEFLTYFQNEAQLDKSGLPSDRFFAERPEGSVSTLKIQRTQQEDSAVYLCASSLVGNTGELFFGEGSRLTVL.